This T cell receptor (beta chain) was captured in a study of cytomegalovirus exposure and HLA in healthy donors. 13 Jbeta primers and 60 Vbeta primers were used for the PCR. The method was immunoSEQ multiplex PCR; TCRdb's version includes in-frame clones alone and lacks a portion of them. The data hold roughly 20,000 clones, with around 77% observed a single time. This CDR3 comprises 17 residues. CDR1 is SEHNR and CDR2 is FQNEAQ in the germline V gene (reference sequence). A word on this clone: The antigen is unknown. The junction departs from germline at one end; a sequencing error may be responsible.

Overall study results and limits: The authors judged a highly shared variant cluster likely a sequencing artifact. Later on, a genetic analysis was performed. It linked a missense variant in DCLRE1C with V- and J-gene trimming of TCR beta. It was 150 to 200 TCR beta chains that were listed as cytomegalovirus-associated. Reported results showed that the classifier diagnosed cytomegalovirus status with high specificity and sensitivity.

This sequence originates from a man aged 55 to 70 in good health and CMV-seronegative. The chain uses TRBV7-9 and TRBJ1-2; D gene uncertain. Sample: PBMCs. CDR3 sequence (DNA): TGTGCCAGCAGCTTACGAGATCGGCCTCTAGATTTAAGTGGCTACCCCTTC. It encodes CASSLRDRPLDLSGYPF.